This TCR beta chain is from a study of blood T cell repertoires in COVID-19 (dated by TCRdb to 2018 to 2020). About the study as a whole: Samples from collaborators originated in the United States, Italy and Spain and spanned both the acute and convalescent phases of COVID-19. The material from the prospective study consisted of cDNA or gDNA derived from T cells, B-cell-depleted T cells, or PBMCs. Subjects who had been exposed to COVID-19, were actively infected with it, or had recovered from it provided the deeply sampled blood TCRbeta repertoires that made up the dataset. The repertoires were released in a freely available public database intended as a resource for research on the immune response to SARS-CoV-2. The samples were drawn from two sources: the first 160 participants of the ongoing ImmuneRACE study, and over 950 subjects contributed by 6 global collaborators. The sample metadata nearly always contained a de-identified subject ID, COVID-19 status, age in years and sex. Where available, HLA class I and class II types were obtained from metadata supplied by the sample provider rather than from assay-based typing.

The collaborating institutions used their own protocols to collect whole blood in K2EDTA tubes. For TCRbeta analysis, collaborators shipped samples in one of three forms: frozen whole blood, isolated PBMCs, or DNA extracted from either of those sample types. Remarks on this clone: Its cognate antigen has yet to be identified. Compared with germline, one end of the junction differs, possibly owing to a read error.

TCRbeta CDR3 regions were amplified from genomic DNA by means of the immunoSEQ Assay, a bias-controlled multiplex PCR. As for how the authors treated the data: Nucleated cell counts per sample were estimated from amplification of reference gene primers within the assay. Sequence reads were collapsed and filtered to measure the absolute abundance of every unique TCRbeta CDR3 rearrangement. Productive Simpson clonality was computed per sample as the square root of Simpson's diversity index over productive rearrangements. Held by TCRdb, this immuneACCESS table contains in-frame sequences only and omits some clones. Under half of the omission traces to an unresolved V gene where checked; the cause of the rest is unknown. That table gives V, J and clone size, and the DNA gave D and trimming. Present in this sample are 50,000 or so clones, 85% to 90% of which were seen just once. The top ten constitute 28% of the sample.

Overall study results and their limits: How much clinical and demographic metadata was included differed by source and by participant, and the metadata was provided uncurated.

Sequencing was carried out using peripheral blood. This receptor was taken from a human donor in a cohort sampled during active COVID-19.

The nucleotide sequence reads as follows: TGTGCCAGCAGCTTGGTCCCTAGCGATCAGCCCCAGCATTTT. Protein translation: CASSLVPSDQPQHF. The V and J genes are TRBV7-9 and TRBJ1-5; confidence is insufficient to name the D gene. Spanning cysteine to phenylalanine, the CDR3 consists of 14 amino acids. Kept here is only the CDR3 DNA, which spans 42 bases and is read in frame from base 1. CDR1 and CDR2, per the germline V gene (reference sequence), are SEHNR and FQNEAQ.